This T cell receptor beta chain was identified in a study of glioma-infiltrating T cells after dendritic cell vaccination. Background on the study: Samples are from glioblastoma patients in Phase I and II dendritic cell vaccine trials.

Overall study results and limits: Estimated pretreatment TIL content predicted outcome after dendritic cell vaccination.

Amplification used 60 V beta primers and 13 J beta primers. The protocol was immunoSEQ multiplex PCR, while the TCRdb copy is restricted to in-frame clones and leaves out a portion. The sample shows around 67,000 clones, 81% of them seen only once. A word on this clone: The antigen is not known.

The sample was blood, taken before dendritic cell vaccination. This sequence was found in a human donor with glioblastoma.

CDR3 region: CAISRTGLDTEAFF. The DNA for the CDR3 is TGTGCCATCAGCAGAACAGGGTTGGACACTGAAGCTTTCTTT. The rearrangement joins TRBV10-3 to TRBJ1-1, with a possible D match to TRBD1 (6 bases). Per the germline V gene, CDR1 is ENHRY and CDR2 is SYGVKD. Trimming took off 6 bases at V and 3 bases at J, with 14 bases between the two ends. This CDR3 region has 14 residues.